These 27 T cell receptor beta chains were sequenced from one sample in a study of CD8+CD57+ T cells in acquired aplastic anemia. All sequencing subjects had displayed CD8+CD57+ cell expansion on flow cytometry. Genomic DNA provided the template from which TCR beta VDJ and CDR3 profiles were obtained. TCRdb re-called the reads through MiXCR, storing one row per CDR3 protein. The sample includes around 120,000 distinct CDR3 sequences, over 30% of them seen just once. The sequenced material came from sorted CD4+, CD8+, or CD8+CD57+ T cells (not recorded which) from PBMCs. Receptor source: a human donor with aplastic anemia.

The chain is built from TRBV6-2 or TRBV6-3 and TRBJ2-7; weak D call: TRBD2 (6 bases). The CDR3 loop spans 15 amino acids. Germline V CDR1 and CDR2: MNHEY, SVGEGT. V lost 7 bases and J 1 base, leaving 17 bases between the germline ends. The CDR3 spells CASNPQRAGSYEQYF. DNA of the CDR3: TGTGCCAGCAACCCTCAGCGGGCAGGATCCTACGAGCAGTACTTC.

The chain carries TRBV3-1 and TRBJ1-1, with unresolved D. The CDR3 spans 15 residues. V lost 1 base to trimming and J lost 0 bases, with 9 bases between them. Germline V gene lookup returns CDR1 LGHDT and CDR2 YNNKEL (reference sequence). DNA for the CDR3: TGTGCCAGCAGCCAAGTTCCGTTGCTGAACACTGAAGCTTTCTTT. Protein sequence: CASSQVPLLNTEAFF.

In its sample, this clonotype was seen many times. The CDR3 spells CASEENSPLHF. The CDR3, as DNA: TGTGCCAGCGAGGAGAATTCACCCCTCCACTTT. The chain has TRBV6-1 and TRBJ1-6; D gene ambiguous. With 8 bases removed from V and 7 bases from J, the gap between germline ends came to 6 bases. This CDR3 comprises 11 residues. Looked up from germline, CDR1 is MNHNS and CDR2 is SASEGT.

This rearrangement joins TRBV2 to TRBJ1-6; tentative D call: TRBD1 (5 bases). The CDR3 extends over 13 amino acids. CDR1 SNHLY and CDR2 FYNNEI come from the germline V gene. V lost 10 bases to trimming and J lost 10 bases, with 17 bases between them. The CDR3 DNA reads TGTGCCAAGCCGGGGCAGGGTGGCTCACCCCTCCACTTT. Its protein is CAKPGQGGSPLHF.

This rearrangement joins TRBV12-3 or TRBV12-4 to TRBJ1-4, with D uncertain. Trimming removed 4 bases from V and 8 bases from J, with 8 bases in between. CDR3 length equals 12 residues. CDR3 nucleotide sequence: TGTGCCAGCAGTTCAATAGGGGAAAAACTGTTTTTT. It is translated as CASSSIGEKLFF.

Worth noting for this clonotype: A read error is possible here, since a much larger clone lies one base away. The chain combines TRBV5-1 with TRBJ2-1, with 8 bases aligning to TRBD1. CDR3 length equals 16 residues. Germline V gives CDR1 SGHRS, CDR2 YFSETQ. The CDR3 sequence is CAISQEVTGGYNEQFF. CDR3 sequence (DNA): TGCGCCATCAGCCAGGAAGTAACAGGGGGTTACAATGAGCAGTTCTTC. The full variable domain, in which reference TRBV5-1 and TRBJ2-1 provide the parts outside the CDR3, is KAGVTQTPRYLIKTRGQQVTLSCSPISGHRSVSWYQQTPGQGLQFLFEYFSETQRNKGNFPGRFSGRQFSNSRSEMNVSTLELGDSALYLCAISQEVTGGYNEQFFGPGTRLTVL.

This clonotype showed up just a few times. The rearrangement joins TRBV29-1 to TRBJ2-5, with D possibly being TRBD1 or TRBD2 (5 bases each). Germline assignment: CDR1 SQVTM and CDR2 ANQGSEA. Deletions cut 6 bases from V and 5 bases from J, with 7 bases between. The CDR3 spans 10 residues. CDR3 loop: CSVGDETQYF. CDR3 coding DNA: TGCAGCGTGGGGGACGAGACCCAGTACTTC.

This clonotype was found many times. V gene TRBV6-1 combines with J gene TRBJ1-2; 7 bases are a match to TRBD1. The V and J ends lost 5 bases and 8 bases, in that order; junction bases with no gene match: 8. This CDR3 spans 13 amino acids. Germline V CDR1 and CDR2: MNHNS, SASEGT. Here the CDR3 DNA reads TGTGCCAGCAGTCAGGCCAGGGGGGGAGGCTACACCTTC. Amino acid sequence: CASSQARGGGYTF.

This chain links TRBV29-1 with TRBJ1-5, with D perhaps matching TRBD1 (5 bases). This CDR3 is built from 12 residues. Germline assignment: CDR1 SQVTM and CDR2 ANQGSEA. The V end lost 6 bases, the J end lost 4 bases, and 10 bases lay between the germline ends. The CDR3 DNA is TGCAGCGTCCAGGGACGTAATCAGCCCCAGCATTTT. As protein: CSVQGRNQPQHF.

This clonotype was picked up one time. The junction departs from the called germline gene at one end, perhaps through a read error. V and J are TRBV18 and TRBJ1-2, with 7 nucleotides matching TRBD1. The CDR3 spans 12 residues. Per germline, CDR1 KGHSH and CDR2 LQKENI. The CDR3 DNA is TGTGCCGGCTCACGGGACAGCTATGGCTACACCTTC. Protein sequence: CAGSRDSYGYTF.

A note on this clonotype: This could be a read error, since a much larger clone is one nucleotide away. The chain combines TRBV6-7 with TRBJ1-5; unclear D gene. TRBV6-7 is an ORF, and what it does is uncertain. This CDR3 has 16 amino acids. Here the CDR3 reads CTSSSPITVHNQPQHF. The CDR3 nucleotides read TGTACCAGCAGTTCCCCAATAACAGTACACAATCAGCCCCAGCATTTT.

The J gene is TRBJ1-4, the V gene TRBV10-3; D unresolved. V dropped 0 bases and J dropped 10 bases, with 6 bases sitting between them. Germline CDR1 reads ENHRY; CDR2 reads SYGVKD. The CDR3 extends over 12 amino acids. CDR3 nucleotide sequence: TGTGCCATCAGTGAGTCACATGCAAAACTGTTTTTT. Protein product: CAISESHAKLFF.

This clonotype was found many times. This sequence joins TRBV20-1 and TRBJ2-5; TRBD2 might be the D (5 bases). V gave up 0 bases and J gave up 2 bases, with 25 bases separating them. The length of the CDR3 is 19 residues. Germline assignment: CDR1 DFQATT and CDR2 SNEGSKA (reference sequence). CDR3 sequence reads: CSARDLRPGEGRRQETQYF. CDR3 nucleotide sequence: TGCAGTGCTAGAGATCTACGACCGGGTGAGGGCAGAAGGCAAGAGACCCAGTACTTC.

V is TRBV7-7 and J is TRBJ2-2, with a possible D match to TRBD1 (7 bases). Germline CDR1 and CDR2: SSHAT and FNYEAQ (reference sequence). This CDR3 region has 14 residues. Deletions cut 5 bases from V and 7 bases from J, with 14 bases between. The CDR3 is CASSPGQDYGELFF. The CDR3 DNA sequence: TGTGCCAGCAGCCCTGGACAGGACTACGGGGAGCTGTTTTTT.

The J gene is TRBJ2-7, the V gene TRBV10-1, with 7 positions matching TRBD1. This CDR3 comprises 14 residues. V shed 0 bases, J shed 6 bases, and the junction held 5 bases outside the gene matches. In germline, CDR1 is WNHNN, CDR2 SYGVQD (reference sequence). In DNA form, the CDR3 reads TGCGCCAGCAGTGAGTCGTTAGGGGGCCTCGAGCAGTACTTC. This translates into CASSESLGGLEQYF.

This clonotype was picked up many times. This chain connects TRBV20-1 to TRBJ1-1; 8 positions agree with TRBD1. From germline, CDR1 is DFQATT and CDR2 SNEGSKA (reference sequence). The CDR3 has 15 amino acids. With V trimmed by 3 bases and J by 7 bases, 13 bases remained unmatched. CDR3 nucleotide sequence: TGCAGTGCTAGCACAAGGACAGGGAGGGCTTTTGAAGCTTTCTTT. Amino acids: CSASTRTGRAFEAFF.

The sample holds many counts of this clonotype. The chain carries TRBV10-3 and TRBJ2-3, with a weak D call TRBD2 (7 bases). Trimming removed 9 bases at V and 3 bases at J, with 16 bases between. The CDR3 has 14 residues. Per germline, CDR1 ENHRY and CDR2 SYGVKD. The CDR3 sequence is CAIQEGGATDTQYF. In DNA, the CDR3 is TGTGCCATTCAAGAGGGGGGGGCGACAGATACGCAGTATTTT.

There are many counts of this clonotype. V is TRBV15 and J is TRBJ1-4; D is possibly TRBD1 (5 bases). Trimming left V 8 bases short and J 5 bases short, with 12 bases between. The CDR3 is 13 residues long. Germline V gene lookup returns CDR1 LNHNV and CDR2 YYDKDF (reference sequence). The CDR3 region is CATSKRDNEKLFF. The DNA for the CDR3 is TGTGCCACCTCAAAAAGGGACAATGAAAAACTGTTTTTT. Full variable domain (missing parts from reference TRBV15 and TRBJ1-4): DAMVIQNPRYQVTQFGKPVTLSCSQTLNHNVMYWYQQKSSQAPKLLFHYYDKDFNNEADTPDNFQSRRPNTSFCFLDIRSPGLGDTAMYLCATSKRDNEKLFFGSGTQLSVL.

This clonotype was counted many times. V gene TRBV12-3 or TRBV12-4 combines with J gene TRBJ1-3; D unresolved. The CDR3 runs 13 residues. Trimming stripped 6 bases from V and 8 bases from J, with 14 bases between. The CDR3 sequence is CASRTGGKDTIYF. DNA for the CDR3: TGTGCCAGCAGAACCGGTGGTAAGGACACCATATATTTT.

This clonotype came up many times. In DNA, the CDR3 is TGTGCCAGTAGTATTCGGGGCAGCGGATCCGGTTACGAGCAGTACTTC. Translated, it gives CASSIRGSGSGYEQYF. The chain has TRBV19 and TRBJ2-7; TRBD1 or TRBD2 may be the D gene (5 bases each). Trimming took 3 bases from V and 4 from J, leaving 19 bases between them. The CDR3 has 16 residues. Germline CDR1 is LNHDA and CDR2 is SQIVND (reference sequence).

The rearrangement links TRBV15 to TRBJ1-6, with TRBD1 identical over 7 bases. The ends lost 0 bases at V and 7 bases at J; junction bases unmatched: 0. Germline assignment: CDR1 LNHNV and CDR2 YYDKDF (reference sequence). The CDR3 length is 14 residues. The DNA of the CDR3 is TGTGCCACCAGCAGAGAGGACAGGAATTCACCCCTCCACTTT. This gives the protein CATSREDRNSPLHF.

The chain couples TRBV7-6 to TRBJ2-4; D is tentatively TRBD1 or TRBD2 (5 bases each). Germline CDR1 reads SGHVS; CDR2 reads FNYEAQ. The length of the CDR3 is 13 residues. The V gene lost 0 bases and the J gene lost 6 bases, with 6 bases spanning the gap. The CDR3 reads CASSLARGNIQYF. The CDR3, as DNA: TGTGCCAGCAGCTTAGCGAGGGGAAACATTCAGTACTTC.

The sample holds many counts of this clonotype. J is TRBJ1-5 and V is TRBV12-3 or TRBV12-4, with 8 bases aligning to TRBD1. The CDR3 extends over 14 amino acids. The V and J ends lost 7 bases and 7 bases, in that order; junction bases with no gene match: 9. The CDR3 is CASMEQGVRQPQHF. The CDR3 DNA follows: TGTGCCAGCATGGAACAGGGGGTGAGGCAGCCCCAGCATTTT.

This clonotype was seen a few times. A clone one base away is much larger, so this may be a read error. The chain uses TRBV4-1 and TRBJ1-6, with D hard to call. Looked up from germline, CDR1 is MGHRA and CDR2 is YSYEKL. This CDR3 region has 16 residues. CDR3 protein: CPSSQFFGSYNSPLHF. The CDR3 nucleotides read TGCCCCAGCAGCCAATTCTTCGGCTCCTATAATTCACCCCTCCACTTT.

The rearrangement joins TRBV10-3 to TRBJ2-7; D is ambiguous. CDR3 size: 13 residues. Trimming shortened V by 2 bases and J by 2 bases, and 7 bases separated the two germline ends. CDR1 is ENHRY, CDR2 SYGVKD, per germline. The DNA for the CDR3 is TGTGCCATCAGTGAGCCTATGGCCTACGAGCAGTACGTC. Protein: CAISEPMAYEQYV.

This clonotype has at least ten counts. The chain joins TRBV4-3 to TRBJ1-3; D gene unclear. The germline gives CDR1 LGHNA, CDR2 YSLEER. CDR3 length: 15 amino acids. Trimming left V 1 base short and J 0 bases short, with 7 bases between. This CDR3 is CASSQGRGSGNTIYF. CDR3 DNA sequence: TGCGCCAGCAGCCAAGGACGGGGCTCTGGAAACACCATATATTTT.

The V gene is TRBV29-1, the J gene TRBJ2-2; either TRBD1 or TRBD2 may supply D (5 bases each). This CDR3 is built from 12 residues. V lost 7 bases, J lost 4 bases, and 10 bases lay in between. Germline V CDR1 and CDR2: SQVTM, ANQGSEA. CDR3 sequence reads: CSANGGTGELFF. In DNA form, the CDR3 reads TGCAGCGCCAATGGGGGCACCGGGGAGCTGTTTTTT.